The 9 T cell receptor beta chains in this list originate from one sample, sequenced in a study of T cell repertoires in cytomegalovirus infection. TCRdb called the reads again in MiXCR, with one record for every CDR3 protein. The table has under 300,000 distinct CDR3 sequences, about 12% seen once. The sample was PBMCs. These receptor sequences come from a human donor in good health (CMV status not recorded). Some clones in this sample may be carry-over from other donors' samples.

This clonotype was seen many times. V usage is TRBV7-2 and J usage is TRBJ1-4; D remains unclear. The CDR3 loop spans 15 amino acids. Trimming cost V 4 bases and J 0 bases, with 9 bases left between them. The germline V gene encodes CDR1 SGHTA and CDR2 FQGNSA. CDR3 DNA: TGTGCCAGCAGCTCGGACGGCGCAACTAATGAAAAACTGTTTTTT. Protein: CASSSDGATNEKLFF.

The table lists this clonotype with many counts. The chain uses TRBV7-2 and TRBJ2-5, with 8 nucleotides matching TRBD1. Germline CDR1 is SGHTA and CDR2 is FQGNSA. The CDR3 has 14 residues. V trimming: 4 bases; J trimming: 1 base; junction bases outside the gene matches: 2. DNA for the CDR3: TGTGCCAGCAGCTCACAGGGGGTCCAAGAGACCCAGTACTTC. It is translated as CASSSQGVQETQYF.

This clonotype was observed at least ten times. The V and J genes are TRBV7-2 and TRBJ2-5; possibly TRBD2 for D (5 bases). CDR1 is SGHTA and CDR2 is FQGNSA in the germline V gene. The CDR3 runs 15 residues. Trimming shortened V by 1 base and J by 0 bases, and 9 bases separated the two germline ends. The CDR3 bases are TGTGCCAGCAGCTTAGGATCAGCGGACCAAGAGACCCAGTACTTC. The encoded protein is CASSLGSADQETQYF.

This clonotype was seen many times. The chain has TRBV20-1 and TRBJ2-5; 8 positions match TRBD1. Trimming took 5 bases from V and 5 from J; bases not matched to a gene: 10. The germline V gene has CDR1 DFQATT and CDR2 SNEGSKA (reference sequence). The CDR3 spans 14 residues. CDR3: CSACPSGGGETQYF. DNA of the CDR3: TGCAGTGCTTGCCCCTCAGGGGGCGGGGAGACCCAGTACTTC.

The V call is TRBV6-5, the J call TRBJ1-2; D may be TRBD1 (6 bases). Germline V gene sequence: CDR1 MNHEY, CDR2 SVGAGI. The CDR3 runs 16 residues. Trimming shortened V by 2 bases and J by 6 bases, and 19 bases separated the two germline ends. CDR3 sequence: CASSYKRFGGADGYTF. CDR3 nucleotides: TGTGCCAGCAGTTACAAGCGATTCGGGGGCGCGGATGGCTACACCTTC.

The count of this clonotype is one. Here the CDR3 DNA reads TGTGCCAGCAGCCAAGATCGGCAGACGCGCCTTGAAGCTTTCTTT. Translated, it gives CASSQDRQTRLEAFF. This sequence joins TRBV4-2 and TRBJ1-1; D not certain. Germline loops: CDR1 LGHNA, CDR2 YNFKEQ. Trimming took off 0 bases at V and 7 bases at J, with 15 bases between the two ends. The CDR3 consists of 15 residues.

The sample holds a few counts of this clonotype. The chain has TRBV12-5 and TRBJ2-2; D is undetermined. The germline V and J ends were trimmed by 1 base and 1 base, with 7 bases remaining between them. Germline CDR1 LGHNT, CDR2 FRNRAP. CDR3 size: 15 residues. In DNA form, the CDR3 reads TGTGCTAGTGGTTTGGGCTCGGGGAACACCGGGGAGCTGTTTTTT. Translated, it gives CASGLGSGNTGELFF.

This clonotype was seen only a few times. The chain uses TRBV19 and TRBJ2-1; 10 bases are a match to TRBD2. Germline trimming cut 7 bases from V and 8 bases from J; bases unmatched to any gene: 8. Germline V lookup: CDR1 LNHDA, CDR2 SQIVND (reference sequence). The CDR3 totals 14 residues. For the CDR3, the DNA is TGTGCCAGTACTACTAGCGGGACGGGGTATGAGCAGTTCTTC. It codes for CASTTSGTGYEQFF.

The rearrangement uses TRBV28 and TRBJ2-1, with 9 bases matching TRBD2. V was pared by 6 bases and J by 5 bases, with 5 bases of the junction left unmatched. The CDR3 length is 14 residues. The germline V gene encodes CDR1 MDHEN and CDR2 SYDVKM. CDR3 region: CASRVAGENNEQFF. CDR3 nucleotides: TGTGCCAGCAGGGTAGCGGGAGAAAACAATGAGCAGTTCTTC.